A selection of T cell receptor beta chains follows, all from one sample in a study of cytomegalovirus exposure and HLA in healthy donors. Repertoires were generated with immunoSEQ multiplex PCR, while TCRdb's copy carries only in-frame clones and drops some. Of about 69,000 clones in the sample, approximately 74% were seen once. What was sequenced was PBMCs. The receptor set was obtained from a young woman in good health and CMV-seropositive. The CDR3 runs from the conserved cysteine through the conserved F or W. The D gene is left open where the match is weak. For some rows the clone size is stated as once, few or many, or as a class when expanded; others skip it.

CDR3 DNA: TGCGCCAGCAGTGAGTCCGGACAGTTGACTGAAGCTTTCTTT; CDR3 protein: CASSESGQLTEAFF; D gene: NA; clone size: few; J gene: TRBJ1-1; V gene: TRBV10-1
CDR3 DNA: TGTGCCAGCAGTGGGGACAGGGGCTCCTATGGCTACACCTTC; CDR3 protein: CASSGDRGSYGYTF; D gene: TRBD1; clone size: NA; J gene: TRBJ1-2; V gene: TRBV2
CDR3 DNA: TGTGCCAGCACCCGGGCAGGGGTGTACGAGCAGTACTTC; CDR3 protein: CASTRAGVYEQYF; D gene: NA; clone size: NA; J gene: TRBJ2-7; V gene: TRBV27
CDR3 DNA: TGTGCCAGCAGTAAAGATCCGGTACAGCACTATGGCTACACCTTC; CDR3 protein: CASSKDPVQHYGYTF; D gene: NA; clone size: NA; J gene: TRBJ1-2; V gene: TRBV7-8
CDR3 DNA: TGTGCCAGCAGGGACTCAGGCAATGAGCAGTTCTTC; CDR3 protein: CASRDSGNEQFF; D gene: NA; clone size: NA; J gene: TRBJ2-1; V gene: TRBV6-5
CDR3 DNA: TGTGCCAGCAGTCCCACAGGGACCTACGAGCAGTACTTC; CDR3 protein: CASSPTGTYEQYF; D gene: NA; clone size: NA; J gene: TRBJ2-7; V gene: TRBV7-9
CDR3 DNA: TGCGCCAGCAGTTTGGTAGCGGAGCGTAACGGGGAGCTGTTTTTT; CDR3 protein: CASSLVAERNGELFF; D gene: NA; clone size: NA; J gene: TRBJ2-2; V gene: TRBV5-1
CDR3 DNA: TGTGCCAGCAGGGAGGGACCCCGGGGTCAGCCCCAGCATTTT; CDR3 protein: CASREGPRGQPQHF; D gene: NA; clone size: few; J gene: TRBJ1-5; V gene: TRBV6-1
CDR3 DNA: TGCGCCAGCACCTCACAAACTGGAAACACCATATATTTT; CDR3 protein: CASTSQTGNTIYF; D gene: NA; clone size: few; J gene: TRBJ1-3; V gene: TRBV10-2
CDR3 DNA: TGTGCCAGCAGTACCCTCGCAGGGTGGGGCTACACCTTC; CDR3 protein: CASSTLAGWGYTF; D gene: NA; clone size: NA; J gene: TRBJ1-2; V gene: TRBV28
CDR3 DNA: TGCAGCGTTGTTCGGGGGTTAGGTCAGGAGACCCAGTACTTC; CDR3 protein: CSVVRGLGQETQYF; D gene: NA; clone size: NA; J gene: TRBJ2-5; V gene: TRBV29-1
CDR3 DNA: TGCAGCGCCCACACCCAAATAGAAGCTTTCTTT; CDR3 protein: CSAHTQIEAFF; D gene: NA; clone size: NA; J gene: TRBJ1-1; V gene: TRBV29-1
CDR3 DNA: TGTGCCAGCAGCGTAGGGGTGGACAGGAACACTGAAGCTTTCTTT; CDR3 protein: CASSVGVDRNTEAFF; D gene: NA; clone size: NA; J gene: TRBJ1-1; V gene: TRBV9
CDR3 DNA: TGTGCCTCAAAAATGCCCCGGGGAGGCTATGGCTACACCTTC; CDR3 protein: CASKMPRGGYGYTF; D gene: NA; clone size: few; J gene: TRBJ1-2; V gene: TRBV15
CDR3 DNA: TGTGCCAGCTCACCGGCTCCCGCTCTCTCCTACGAGCAGTACTTC; CDR3 protein: CASSPAPALSYEQYF; D gene: NA; clone size: NA; J gene: TRBJ2-7; V gene: TRBV18
CDR3 DNA: TGTGCCTGGAGTGGAGCAGCGGCTCAGCCCCAGCATTTT; CDR3 protein: CAWSGAAAQPQHF; D gene: NA; clone size: NA; J gene: TRBJ1-5; V gene: TRBV30
CDR3 DNA: TGTGCCAGCTGGGAGACTAACTATGGCTACACCTTC; CDR3 protein: CASWETNYGYTF; D gene: NA; clone size: NA; J gene: TRBJ1-2; V gene: TRBV16
CDR3 DNA: TGTGCCAGCGTCTATAGCGGGAGATCCAATGATGAGCAGTTCTTC; CDR3 protein: CASVYSGRSNDEQFF; D gene: TRBD2; clone size: few; J gene: TRBJ2-1; V gene: TRBV28
CDR3 DNA: TGTGCCAGCAGCCCTATGACTAGCGGGAGGTCGTCCTACAATGAGCAGTTCTTC; CDR3 protein: CASSPMTSGRSSYNEQFF; D gene: TRBD2; clone size: NA; J gene: TRBJ2-1; V gene: TRBV5-4
CDR3 DNA: TGTGCCAGCAGCCCGAGGGGGACAGGGGGCGTGGAGACCCAGTACTTC; CDR3 protein: CASSPRGTGGVETQYF; D gene: TRBD1; clone size: NA; J gene: TRBJ2-5; V gene: TRBV5-6
CDR3 DNA: TGCGCCAGCAGCTTGGGTCGCCAGGCCGAAGAGACCCAGTACTTC; CDR3 protein: CASSLGRQAEETQYF; D gene: NA; clone size: once; J gene: TRBJ2-5; V gene: TRBV5-1
CDR3 DNA: TGTGCCAGCAGTAAACAGGGGTCGGGTACCGGGGAGCTGTTTTTT; CDR3 protein: CASSKQGSGTGELFF; D gene: TRBD1; clone size: NA; J gene: TRBJ2-2; V gene: TRBV27
CDR3 DNA: TGTGCCAGCAGCTCTCATCAGGCCCCTAATGAAAAACTGTTTTTT; CDR3 protein: CASSSHQAPNEKLFF; D gene: NA; clone size: few; J gene: TRBJ1-4; V gene: TRBV5-4
CDR3 DNA: TGTGCCAGCAGCTTAGGAGGACTCACCGGGGAGCTGTTTTTT; CDR3 protein: CASSLGGLTGELFF; D gene: NA; clone size: NA; J gene: TRBJ2-2; V gene: TRBV11-3
CDR3 DNA: TGTGCCAGCAGTCGAACGGACAGGGGGAGGAATGAAGCTTTCTTT; CDR3 protein: CASSRTDRGRNEAFF; D gene: TRBD1; clone size: NA; J gene: TRBJ1-1; V gene: TRBV6-1
CDR3 DNA: TGTGCCAGCAGCTGGCCCGGGGGCTCCTACGAGCAGTACTTC; CDR3 protein: CASSWPGGSYEQYF; D gene: NA; clone size: NA; J gene: TRBJ2-7; V gene: TRBV5-4
CDR3 DNA: TGTGCCAGCAGCCCGGACCTCAGGGTTTTTTTT; CDR3 protein: CASSPDLRVFF; D gene: NA; clone size: NA; J gene: TRBJ1-4; V gene: TRBV28
CDR3 DNA: TGCGCCAGCAGCCCCCTTTTTAGCTCCTACGAGCAGTACTTC; CDR3 protein: CASSPLFSSYEQYF; D gene: NA; clone size: once; J gene: TRBJ2-7; V gene: TRBV4-1
CDR3 DNA: TGTGCCAGCAAGGGCGGGACTAGGAGGGAGACCCAGTACTTC; CDR3 protein: CASKGGTRRETQYF; D gene: TRBD2; clone size: NA; J gene: TRBJ2-5; V gene: TRBV6-5
CDR3 DNA: TGTGCCAGCAGCTTAGATCAAGCCCGCACTGAAGCTTTCTTT; CDR3 protein: CASSLDQARTEAFF; D gene: NA; clone size: NA; J gene: TRBJ1-1; V gene: TRBV11-2
CDR3 DNA: TGCAGCGTTGCGCCTAGCGGGGCTTACAATGAGCAGTTCTTC; CDR3 protein: CSVAPSGAYNEQFF; D gene: TRBD2; clone size: NA; J gene: TRBJ2-1; V gene: TRBV29-1
CDR3 DNA: TGTGCCAGCAGAACTGCGACAGGGAGTCAGCCCCAGCATTTT; CDR3 protein: CASRTATGSQPQHF; D gene: TRBD1; clone size: NA; J gene: TRBJ1-5; V gene: TRBV28
CDR3 DNA: TGTGCCAGCAGTGATTTTGCGACAGGGTATGGCTACACCTTC; CDR3 protein: CASSDFATGYGYTF; D gene: TRBD1; clone size: NA; J gene: TRBJ1-2; V gene: TRBV2
CDR3 DNA: TGTGCCAGCAGTGGGGAGGGACAGGGATATTATGGCTACACCTTC; CDR3 protein: CASSGEGQGYYGYTF; D gene: TRBD1; clone size: once; J gene: TRBJ1-2; V gene: TRBV6-1